This entry features one T cell receptor (beta chain) sequence. Antigen unknown. The sample comes from a study of T cell repertoires in cytomegalovirus infection. At the level of the study: As its CMV epitopes, the study selected recently identified HLA-C-restricted and well-studied HLA-B-restricted targets. Public TCR beta signatures marked donors with CMV infection and the matching HLA. Study-level findings and limits: There were HLA-C-restricted CMV-specific TCR beta clonotypes dominating the ex vivo response. Identification of carriers of CMV plus the relevant HLA was achieved through cumulative public TCR beta family frequency.

This CDR3 region has 12 residues. Germline-derived CDR1 and CDR2 are DFQATT and SNEGSKA (reference sequence). The germline V and J ends were trimmed by 6 bases and 6 bases, with 15 bases remaining between them. From the reads, TCRdb called clonotypes with MiXCR, one entry per CDR3 protein. There are some 480,000 distinct CDR3 sequences in the sample; 25% to 35% occur only once, and 15% to 20% lies in the top ten. The chain recombines TRBV20-1 with TRBJ2-7, with D possibly TRBD2 on 5 matching bases. This material consisted of cultured PBMCs, taken from culture after CMV antigen stimulation. The sequence derives from a human donor in good health (CMV status not recorded). Some clones in this sample may be carry-over from other donors' samples. Here the CDR3 reads CSATPLGAEQYF. The CDR3, as DNA: TGCAGTGCCACGCCCCTGGGAGCCGAGCAGTACTTC.